A selection of T cell receptor beta chains follows, all from one sample in a study of T-cell reconstitution after alpha-beta-depleted transplantation in children. Using its own MiXCR run on the PCR reads, TCRdb lists one record per CDR3 protein. The repertoire has 500,000 to 600,000 distinct CDR3 sequences, about 18% of them found once; the top ten carry 2.5% to 3.5%. Material: PBMCs from the stem cell graft donor, obtained from the stem cell graft. These receptors were collected from a human donor who donated a stem cell graft to a child with acute lymphoblastic leukemia. Both conserved end residues are part of each CDR3. The order of the fields is CDR3 protein, CDR3 DNA, clone size, D gene, V gene, J gene. The D gene is left open where the match is weak. Clone size appears in some rows only: once, few, many, or a class for an expanded clone.

CDR3: CSAWDRDYADNEQFF
DNA: TGCAGTGCTTGGGACCGGGACTACGCTGACAATGAGCAGTTCTTC
size: few
D: TRBD2
V: TRBV20-1
J: TRBJ2-1

CDR3: CASTPGHTEAFF
DNA: TGTGCCAGCACTCCCGGGCACACTGAAGCTTTCTTT
size: .
D: .
V: TRBV6-6
J: TRBJ1-1

CDR3: CASSSMDRGTEAFF
DNA: TGCGCCAGCAGCTCAATGGACAGGGGGACTGAAGCTTTCTTT
size: .
D: TRBD1
V: TRBV5-1
J: TRBJ1-1

CDR3: CATSDSEQGIYSNQPQHF
DNA: TGTGCCACCAGTGATTCGGAACAGGGAATCTATAGCAATCAGCCCCAGCATTTT
size: .
D: .
V: TRBV24-1
J: TRBJ1-5

CDR3: CATSTDRGPTGANVLTF
DNA: TGTGCCACCAGCACGGACAGGGGGCCGACAGGGGCCAACGTCCTGACTTTC
size: .
D: TRBD1
V: TRBV15
J: TRBJ2-6

CDR3: CSARDVIAGELYTDTQYF
DNA: TGCAGTGCTAGAGATGTTATAGCGGGAGAACTTTACACAGATACGCAGTATTTT
size: .
D: TRBD2
V: TRBV20-1
J: TRBJ2-3

CDR3: CASSEGQGPNEKLFF
DNA: TGTGCCAGCAGCGAGGGACAGGGGCCTAATGAAAAACTGTTTTTT
size: .
D: TRBD1
V: TRBV9
J: TRBJ1-4

CDR3: CASSLDREETQYF
DNA: TGTGCCAGCAGCCTTGACAGGGAAGAGACCCAGTACTTC
size: many
D: TRBD1
V: TRBV9
J: TRBJ2-5

CDR3: CASRLAGVSEQYF
DNA: TGCGCCAGCAGATTAGCGGGAGTCAGCGAGCAGTACTTC
size: .
D: TRBD2
V: TRBV5-1
J: TRBJ2-7

CDR3: CASSYRTDISYNEQFF
DNA: TGTGCCAGCAGTTACCGGACGGATATCTCCTACAATGAGCAGTTCTTC
size: .
D: .
V: TRBV6-5
J: TRBJ2-1

CDR3: CASSFGLGAGYTF
DNA: TGTGCCAGCAGCTTTGGCCTCGGCGCGGGCTACACCTTC
size: .
D: .
V: TRBV7-9
J: TRBJ1-2

CDR3: CASSLSSLYNEQFF
DNA: TGTGCCAGCAGTCTATCTAGCTTATACAATGAGCAGTTCTTC
size: .
D: .
V: TRBV12-3/TRBV12-4
J: TRBJ2-1

CDR3: CASSFLPSGGNEQFF
DNA: TGTGCCAGCAGTTTTCTTCCCTCAGGGGGCAATGAGCAGTTCTTC
size: .
D: TRBD1
V: TRBV27
J: TRBJ2-1

CDR3: CASSYSRQGSHEQYF
DNA: TGTGCCAGCAGTTACAGTAGGCAGGGGTCCCACGAGCAGTACTTC
size: .
D: .
V: TRBV6-5
J: TRBJ2-7

CDR3: CASSLDLGGSYEQYF
DNA: TGTGCCAGCAGCTTAGATTTGGGGGGCTCCTACGAGCAGTACTTC
size: .
D: .
V: TRBV7-6
J: TRBJ2-7

CDR3: CASSTPGTGEIVSYEQYF
DNA: TGTGCCAGCAGTACCCCCGGGACAGGGGAAATTGTGTCCTACGAGCAGTACTTC
size: .
D: TRBD1
V: TRBV6-2/TRBV6-3
J: TRBJ2-7

CDR3: CASRTSGTVNTEAFF
DNA: TGTGCCAGCAGGACATCCGGGACGGTGAACACTGAAGCTTTCTTT
size: many
D: .
V: TRBV12-3/TRBV12-4
J: TRBJ1-1

CDR3: CASSFGQTHFSGANVLTF
DNA: TGTGCCAGCAGCTTCGGACAGACCCACTTCTCTGGGGCCAACGTCCTGACTTTC
size: .
D: .
V: TRBV5-5
J: TRBJ2-6

CDR3: CASSGVLRGEQYF
DNA: TGTGCCAGCAGCGGGGTACTCCGGGGCGAGCAGTACTTC
size: few
D: .
V: TRBV7-9
J: TRBJ2-7

CDR3: CSARDWRAELYTGELFF
DNA: TGCAGTGCTAGAGATTGGCGCGCAGAGCTGTACACCGGGGAGCTGTTTTTT
size: .
D: .
V: TRBV20-1
J: TRBJ2-2

CDR3: CASSLMGVGMSNQPQHF
DNA: TGTGCCAGCAGCTTAATGGGTGTGGGGATGAGCAATCAGCCCCAGCATTTT
size: few
D: .
V: TRBV7-3
J: TRBJ1-5

CDR3: CASSFTDPLANYGYTF
DNA: TGTGCCAGCAGTTTCACAGACCCCTTAGCTAACTATGGCTACACCTTC
size: .
D: .
V: TRBV28
J: TRBJ1-2

CDR3: CASSSTGTSYNEQFF
DNA: TGCGCCAGCAGCTCAACCGGGACTTCGTACAATGAGCAGTTCTTC
size: .
D: .
V: TRBV5-1
J: TRBJ2-1

CDR3: CSAHPGPSATDTQYF
DNA: TGCAGTGCCCACCCCGGGCCTAGCGCGACAGATACGCAGTATTTT
size: .
D: .
V: TRBV20-1
J: TRBJ2-3

CDR3: CASSQVGSGSFPHEQYF
DNA: TGTGCCAGCAGCCAAGTTGGTAGCGGGAGTTTCCCTCACGAGCAGTACTTC
size: few
D: TRBD2
V: TRBV14
J: TRBJ2-7

CDR3: CASSERGSFHSGANVLTF
DNA: TGCGCCAGCAGCGAGAGGGGGAGTTTTCACTCTGGGGCCAACGTCCTGACTTTC
size: .
D: .
V: TRBV5-1
J: TRBJ2-6

CDR3: CASSGPHRDISPGETQYF
DNA: TGTGCCAGCAGCGGACCCCACCGGGACATATCCCCAGGAGAGACCCAGTACTTC
size: .
D: .
V: TRBV3-1
J: TRBJ2-5

CDR3: CSVVTGVVGQPQHF
DNA: TGCAGCGTTGTTACAGGGGTGGTCGGTCAGCCCCAGCATTTT
size: .
D: TRBD1
V: TRBV29-1
J: TRBJ1-5

CDR3: CASRPDRGRVHSYEQYF
DNA: TGTGCCAGCAGACCGGACAGGGGGCGAGTCCATAGTTACGAGCAGTACTTC
size: .
D: TRBD1
V: TRBV27
J: TRBJ2-7

CDR3: CASSPTGTGDYNEQFF
DNA: TGTGCCAGCTCACCCACCGGGACAGGGGACTACAATGAGCAGTTCTTC
size: few
D: TRBD1
V: TRBV18
J: TRBJ2-1

CDR3: CASSSDGGVETQYF
DNA: TGTGCCAGCAGCTCTGATGGGGGCGTGGAGACCCAGTACTTC
size: few
D: .
V: TRBV7-9
J: TRBJ2-5

CDR3: CASRSDRDASGELFF
DNA: TGTGCCAGCAGATCCGACAGGGACGCTTCCGGGGAGCTGTTTTTT
size: few
D: TRBD1
V: TRBV7-2
J: TRBJ2-2

CDR3: CASRGRGAYEQYF
DNA: TGTGCCAGCCGGGGGCGAGGGGCCTACGAGCAGTACTTC
size: many
D: .
V: TRBV4-2
J: TRBJ2-7

CDR3: CASSHTTGIGYEQYF
DNA: TGCGCCAGCAGCCACACCACAGGGATTGGGTACGAGCAGTACTTC
size: few
D: .
V: TRBV4-1
J: TRBJ2-7

CDR3: CASSLYGAPTDTQYF
DNA: TGTGCCAGCAGCTTATATGGTGCCCCCACAGATACGCAGTATTTT
size: .
D: .
V: TRBV7-3
J: TRBJ2-3

CDR3: CASSPVGSTGYYEQYF
DNA: TGTGCCAGCAGCCCCGTGGGAAGTACTGGTTACTACGAGCAGTACTTC
size: few
D: .
V: TRBV7-9
J: TRBJ2-7

CDR3: CSAPRDPRGLFF
DNA: TGCAGTGCTCCGAGGGACCCCCGAGGTCTGTTTTTT
size: .
D: .
V: TRBV20-1
J: TRBJ1-4

CDR3: CASRTHYRGTEAFF
DNA: TGTGCCAGCAGAACCCACTACAGGGGCACTGAAGCTTTCTTT
size: few
D: TRBD1
V: TRBV2
J: TRBJ1-1

CDR3: CASSPPGSRVEAFF
DNA: TGTGCCAGCTCACCACCGGGTAGCAGGGTTGAAGCTTTCTTT
size: few
D: .
V: TRBV18
J: TRBJ1-1

CDR3: CASSLAAGQVYEQYF
DNA: TGTGCCAGCAGCTTAGCTGCGGGACAGGTCTACGAGCAGTACTTC
size: few
D: TRBD1
V: TRBV7-9
J: TRBJ2-7